This T cell receptor beta chain came from a study of human T cells and chemical hapten exposure (dated by TCRdb to about 2021). Broadly, across the study: For sensitization, 2% DPC in acetone was applied to a 2 cm by 2 cm area of upper inner arm skin. Patients additionally received weekly therapeutic DPC doses to the scalp throughout the approximately 22-week study period. Patch testing was done on the upper back using Finn chambers containing 0.01% DPC, and results were scored after 6 days according to International Contact Dermatitis Research Group standards. Alopecia areata with under or over 50% scalp involvement, alopecia totalis and alopecia universalis were represented in the patient cohort, which was mostly female. The libraries were sequenced as a pool, and the TCR yield per sample differed mostly because of small variations in library volumes within the pool. Peripheral blood TCR repertoire changes were tracked in vivo in alopecia patients during primary and secondary sensitization to the hapten diphenylcyclopropenone (DPC). Blood was sampled from patients pre-sensitization (week 0) and at 2, 6 and about 24 weeks after DPC sensitization. Twenty-nine alopecia patients provided blood for TCR sequencing at one to four time points (pre-sensitization, 2, 6 and 24 weeks).

Broad study findings and their caveats: DPC sensitization did not change how many TCRs were above 1 in 1000 frequency, and no evidence was found of alterations in global repertoire structure. Compared with pre-sensitization or healthy control sets, expanded TCRs formed significantly more large CDR3 similarity clusters, which is consistent with antigen-driven responses. The number of PT1 expanded TCRs positively correlated with patch test score, significant at thresholds 8, 16 and 32 but not 4. After repeated subsampling, changes were observed in the strength of the expansion versus patch-test correlation and in the threshold at which the correlation became significant. All patients had alopecia, a presumed autoimmune disease, so their immune response might differ from that of healthy individuals.

At the junction V is shortened by 4 bases and J by 0 bases, with 19 bases in between. The germline V gene (reference sequence) sets CDR1 to MNHEY and CDR2 to SMNVEV. From cysteine to phenylalanine, the CDR3 is 18 amino acids long. The DNA shown is the 54-base CDR3, in frame from base 1. Taken with the paper, the label for time point translates to: pre-sensitization, week 0. The sample's treatment or condition, from its label and the paper: therapeutic diphenylcyclopropenone sensitization with weekly scalp DPC. Blood at each patch-test visit was drawn before the patch test was applied. Eligible patients were aged 18 to 70, diagnosed with alopecia, deemed suitable for DPC therapy, and excluded if pregnant. Total RNA was extracted from unfractionated whole blood collected in Tempus Blood RNA tubes. Note on this clonotype: This receptor's antigen is unknown. No base-level quality is on record; no much larger clone is a single base apart.

The receptor library was made with RACE. TCRdb lists the instrument as NextSeq 500. During library preparation, unique molecular identifiers were attached to individual cDNA molecules so that TCRs could be counted in a quantitative, reproducible way. Both TCR alpha and TCR beta chains were sequenced from each blood RNA sample. Per the authors' processing: Samples had a median of approximately 93,000 TCRs, with a range from 23,224 to 690,600. V, J and CDR3 annotation of the TCR reads was performed with the Decombinator software suite. Every sample was subsampled to the same number of TCRs (28,000) for the PS versus PT1 abundance plots. Expanded TCRs were defined as absent before sensitization and observed at least eight times at the 2-week time point. The public sequencing data were trimmed at Q25 with fastp and processed into clonotypes with MiXCR by TCRdb, which kept only in-frame beta chains. One record per CDR3 amino acid sequence lists the most common genes and DNA. The V and J calls were determined by TCRdb, not by the authors. The sample includes 180,000 or so distinct CDR3 sequences, with under 35% observed a single time. Of the sample, approximately 3% falls within the top ten clones.

The receptor chain draws on TRBV27 and TRBJ1-5; tentative D gene TRBD1, with 5 bases matching. The sequences come from whole blood, collected in connection with sensitization to the hapten diphenylcyclopropenone (DPC). This clonotype was obtained from a woman aged 25 to 39 with alopecia areata. Some clones in this sample may be carry-over from other donors' samples. The DNA sequence follows: TGTGCCAGCAGTTCCCCCATGGGAAGGGGCGTTAGCAATCAGCCCCAGCATTTT. It translates as CASSSPMGRGVSNQPQHF.